The present TCR beta chain was sequenced within a study of T cell repertoires in cytomegalovirus infection. Germline trimming cut 5 bases from V and 4 bases from J; bases unmatched to any gene: 9. Germline assignment: CDR1 SGHVS and CDR2 FNYEAQ. This CDR3 contains 16 residues. This clonotype was counted at least ten times. The antigen remains unidentified. TCRdb re-derived calls from the reads in MiXCR, one entry per CDR3 protein. Among hundreds of thousands of distinct CDR3 sequences listed, roughly 31% were seen once. The chain links TRBV7-6 to TRBJ2-5; 11 positions match TRBD1. The source material was cultured CD8+ T cells from PBMCs, sampled from culture after CMV antigen stimulation. The source of this sequence is a human donor in good health (CMV status not recorded). Some clones in this sample may be carry-over from other donors' samples. The CDR3 loop is CASSALAGTGGETQYF. CDR3 nucleotides: TGTGCCAGCAGCGCCTTGGCCGGGACAGGGGGAGAGACCCAGTACTTC.